Listed below are T cell receptor beta chains from one sample, sequenced in a study of beta chain features in type 1 diabetes. Data came from immunoSEQ multiplex PCR; TCRdb stores just in-frame clones and leaves some out. The sample has about 150,000 clones; approximately 10% are singletons. Sample: central memory CD4+ T cells from blood. These receptors were obtained from a man between 25 and 39 years old with type 1 diabetes. Each CDR3 is given with its conserved first and last residue. Each record gives: V gene, J gene, CDR3 protein.

V: TRBV7-9; J: TRBJ2-6; CDR3: CASSPLRQGTGANVLTF
V: TRBV15; J: TRBJ2-7; CDR3: CATSFLAGDYEQYF
V: TRBV28; J: TRBJ2-5; CDR3: CASSSYRDRVETQYF
V: TRBV28; J: TRBJ2-1; CDR3: CASRPGLAYNEQFF
V: TRBV7-8; J: TRBJ1-5; CDR3: CASSLWRDQPQHF
V: TRBV5-6; J: TRBJ1-2; CDR3: CASSTGSIGYTF
V: TRBV5-1; J: TRBJ2-1; CDR3: CASKEYNEQFF
V: TRBV25-1; J: TRBJ2-7; CDR3: CASSEPGQGFGEQYF
V: TRBV18; J: TRBJ2-5; CDR3: CASSPAAGTQYF
V: TRBV7-3; J: TRBJ2-6; CDR3: CASSPGGSGANVLTF